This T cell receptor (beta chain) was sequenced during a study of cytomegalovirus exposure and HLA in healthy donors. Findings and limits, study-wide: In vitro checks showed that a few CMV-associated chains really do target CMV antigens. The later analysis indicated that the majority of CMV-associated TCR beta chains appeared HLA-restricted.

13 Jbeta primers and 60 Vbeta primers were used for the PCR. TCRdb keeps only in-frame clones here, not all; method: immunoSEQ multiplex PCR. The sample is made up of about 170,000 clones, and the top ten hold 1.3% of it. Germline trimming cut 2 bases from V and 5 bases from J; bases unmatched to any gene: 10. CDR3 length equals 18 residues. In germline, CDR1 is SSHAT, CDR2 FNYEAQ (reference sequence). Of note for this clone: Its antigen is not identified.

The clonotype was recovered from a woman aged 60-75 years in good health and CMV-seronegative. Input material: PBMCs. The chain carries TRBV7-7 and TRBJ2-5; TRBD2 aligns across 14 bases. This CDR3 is CASSLRATSGGARETQYF. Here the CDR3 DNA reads TGTGCCAGCAGCTTAAGGGCGACTAGCGGGGGGGCTAGGGAGACCCAGTACTTC.